Listed below are T cell receptor beta chains from one sample, sequenced in a study of memory CD4+ T cells and cytomegalovirus serostatus. Sequenced by immunoSEQ multiplex PCR; TCRdb stores in-frame clones only, minus some. The data show approximately 41,000 clones, 60% to 85% seen once. The sequencing sample was made of memory CD4+ T cells from blood. These receptors were collected from an adult in good health and CMV-seronegative. Each CDR3 is given with its conserved first and last residue. Fields, in order: V gene, clone size, J gene, D gene, CDR3 DNA, CDR3 protein. D genes are given only for firm matches. Clone size is shown for a subset of rows, as once, few, many or a class of expanded clone.

v_gene: TRBV5-6; abundance: NA; j_gene: TRBJ2-1; d_gene: NA; CDR3nt: TGTGCCAGCAAACTGAACCCCCTCTCCTACAATGAGCAGTTCTTC; CDR3aa: CASKLNPLSYNEQFF
v_gene: TRBV5-1; abundance: NA; j_gene: TRBJ2-5; d_gene: NA; CDR3nt: TGCGCCAGCAGCTTGGAGGGACACATAGTCCAAGAGACCCAGTACTTC; CDR3aa: CASSLEGHIVQETQYF
v_gene: TRBV2; abundance: once; j_gene: TRBJ2-7; d_gene: NA; CDR3nt: TGTGCCAGCACTGGGGCGCCTCCCGGCGAGCAGTACTTC; CDR3aa: CASTGAPPGEQYF
v_gene: TRBV7-2; abundance: NA; j_gene: TRBJ1-1; d_gene: NA; CDR3nt: TGTGCCAGCAGCTTACAGCTTTACACTGAAGCTTTCTTT; CDR3aa: CASSLQLYTEAFF
v_gene: TRBV11-2; abundance: NA; j_gene: TRBJ2-5; d_gene: NA; CDR3nt: TGTGCCAGCAGCCCGATGACTCTGCAAGAGACCCAGTACTTC; CDR3aa: CASSPMTLQETQYF
v_gene: TRBV18; abundance: NA; j_gene: TRBJ2-4; d_gene: NA; CDR3nt: TGTGCCAGCTCATTGAGGGGGGAAAACATTCAGTACTTC; CDR3aa: CASSLRGENIQYF
v_gene: TRBV9; abundance: NA; j_gene: TRBJ2-7; d_gene: NA; CDR3nt: TGTGCCAGCAGCGTAGCACCCCTTGGGGGGGCTGAAACCGCCTACGAGCAGTACTTC; CDR3aa: CASSVAPLGGAETAYEQYF
v_gene: TRBV4-1; abundance: NA; j_gene: TRBJ2-3; d_gene: NA; CDR3nt: TGCGCCAGCAGCCAACCACCCGGGGATACGCAGTATTTT; CDR3aa: CASSQPPGDTQYF
v_gene: TRBV28; abundance: NA; j_gene: TRBJ2-4; d_gene: TRBD2; CDR3nt: TGTGCCAGCAGTTTATTTAGCTGGACTAGCAAGGGCATTCAGTACTTC; CDR3aa: CASSLFSWTSKGIQYF
v_gene: TRBV10-3; abundance: NA; j_gene: TRBJ2-2; d_gene: TRBD2; CDR3nt: TGTGCCATCAGACCTAGCGGGAACACCGGGGAGCTGTTTTTT; CDR3aa: CAIRPSGNTGELFF
v_gene: TRBV21-1; abundance: NA; j_gene: TRBJ2-7; d_gene: NA; CDR3nt: TGTGCCAGCAGCAGAGTTGGGACTAGCAGATCCTACGAGCAGTACTTC; CDR3aa: CASSRVGTSRSYEQYF
v_gene: TRBV7-2; abundance: once; j_gene: TRBJ2-5; d_gene: NA; CDR3nt: TGTGCCAGCAGCGGGGGAGGTGAGACCCAGTACTTC; CDR3aa: CASSGGGETQYF
v_gene: TRBV5-5; abundance: NA; j_gene: TRBJ1-1; d_gene: NA; CDR3nt: TGTGCCAGCAGCCGCCCTTGGACGGAGAACACTGAAGCTTTCTTT; CDR3aa: CASSRPWTENTEAFF